This TCR beta chain was observed in a study of Tregs in tolerant kidney transplant recipients. This CDR3 is 15 amino acids long. From germline, CDR1 is SGHAT and CDR2 FQNNGV. V gave up 7 bases and J gave up 7 bases; unmatched junction bases: 12. This clone appeared a few times. What it recognizes is unknown. Method: immunoSEQ multiplex PCR; TCRdb's copy keeps in-frame clones and lacks some. The sample yields about 100,000 clones, 90% seen once. Overall study results and limits: Tolerant patients' donor-specific Tregs expanded beyond overall Tregs, suggesting antigen-driven growth. Changing PCR primers prevented nucleotide comparison between some patients' samples. Validation in larger populations is needed because few patients were studied.

The clonotype was recovered from a human donor who received a combined kidney and bone marrow transplant. This chain links TRBV11-2 with TRBJ2-2; 7 bases are a match to TRBD2. Sequences were derived from CD4+ T cells from blood, sampled before the transplant. CDR3 loop: CASTRLARGHGELFF. CDR3 DNA: TGTGCCAGCACCCGACTAGCCCGAGGCCACGGGGAGCTGTTTTTT.